This T cell receptor beta chain was profiled in a study of CD8 T cells in ankylosing spondylitis. With respect to this clonotype: The antigen is undetermined.

Germline V gene data show CDR1 as SGHVS and CDR2 as FQNEAQ. Trimming removed 0 bases at V and 3 bases at J, with 20 bases between. The CDR3 has 18 residues. Findings and caveats of the study: Reported data indicate significant enrichment of disease-linked clones within matched ankylosing spondylitis synovial fluid. Eight or nine highly homologous variants made up a TCR beta motif that seemed to typify ankylosing spondylitis blood.

TCRdb recomputed calls from the 5' RACE reads with MiXCR, one row per CDR3 protein. This sample has about 270,000 distinct CDR3 sequences, with roughly 32% found just once. V is TRBV7-8 and J is TRBJ2-5; D is undetermined. The sequence was collected from a male donor with ankylosing spondylitis or in good health (not recorded which). Specimen: blood, either unsorted or a sorted T cell fraction (not recorded which). The CDR3 bases are TGTGCCAGCAGCTTAGCGTATAGGGCGGCCCCTTCCAAAGAGACCCAGTACTTC. Translating gives CASSLAYRAAPSKETQYF.